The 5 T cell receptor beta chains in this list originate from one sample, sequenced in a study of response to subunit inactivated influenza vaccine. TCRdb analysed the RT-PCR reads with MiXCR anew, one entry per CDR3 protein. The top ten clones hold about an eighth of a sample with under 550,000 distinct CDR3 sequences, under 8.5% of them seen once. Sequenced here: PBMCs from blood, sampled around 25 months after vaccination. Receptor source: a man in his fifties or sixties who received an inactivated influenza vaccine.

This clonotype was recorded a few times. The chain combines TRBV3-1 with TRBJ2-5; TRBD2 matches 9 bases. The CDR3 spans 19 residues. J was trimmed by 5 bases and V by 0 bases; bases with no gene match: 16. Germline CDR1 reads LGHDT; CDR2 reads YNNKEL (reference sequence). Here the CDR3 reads CASSQDMVAGAQVGETQYF. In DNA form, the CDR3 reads TGTGCCAGCAGCCAAGATATGGTAGCGGGGGCCCAGGTTGGGGAGACCCAGTACTTC.

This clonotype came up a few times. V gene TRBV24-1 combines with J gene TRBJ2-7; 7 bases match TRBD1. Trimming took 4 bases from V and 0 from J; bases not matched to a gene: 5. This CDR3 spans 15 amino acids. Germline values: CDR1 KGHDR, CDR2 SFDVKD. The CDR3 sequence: CATSDRQGASYEQYF. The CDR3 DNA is TGTGCCACCAGTGACCGACAGGGCGCCTCCTACGAGCAGTACTTC.

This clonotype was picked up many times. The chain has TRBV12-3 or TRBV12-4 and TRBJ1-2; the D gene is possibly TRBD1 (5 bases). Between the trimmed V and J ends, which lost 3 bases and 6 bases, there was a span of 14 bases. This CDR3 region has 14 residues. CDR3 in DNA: TGTGCCAGCAGTTTGACAGCAGGGAGCCATGGCTACACCTTC. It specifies CASSLTAGSHGYTF.

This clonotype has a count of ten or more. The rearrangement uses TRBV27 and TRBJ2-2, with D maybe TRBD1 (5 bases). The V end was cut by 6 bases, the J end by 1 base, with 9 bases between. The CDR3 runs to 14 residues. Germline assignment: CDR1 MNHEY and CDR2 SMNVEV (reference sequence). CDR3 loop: CASRWTMNTGELFF. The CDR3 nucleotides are TGTGCCAGCAGATGGACAATGAACACCGGGGAGCTGTTTTTT.

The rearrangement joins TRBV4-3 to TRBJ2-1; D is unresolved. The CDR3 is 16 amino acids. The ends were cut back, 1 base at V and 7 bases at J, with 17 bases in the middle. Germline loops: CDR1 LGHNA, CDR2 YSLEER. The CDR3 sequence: CASSQGYRAGSNEQFF. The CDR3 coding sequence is TGCGCCAGCAGCCAAGGGTATAGGGCCGGGTCAAATGAGCAGTTCTTC.